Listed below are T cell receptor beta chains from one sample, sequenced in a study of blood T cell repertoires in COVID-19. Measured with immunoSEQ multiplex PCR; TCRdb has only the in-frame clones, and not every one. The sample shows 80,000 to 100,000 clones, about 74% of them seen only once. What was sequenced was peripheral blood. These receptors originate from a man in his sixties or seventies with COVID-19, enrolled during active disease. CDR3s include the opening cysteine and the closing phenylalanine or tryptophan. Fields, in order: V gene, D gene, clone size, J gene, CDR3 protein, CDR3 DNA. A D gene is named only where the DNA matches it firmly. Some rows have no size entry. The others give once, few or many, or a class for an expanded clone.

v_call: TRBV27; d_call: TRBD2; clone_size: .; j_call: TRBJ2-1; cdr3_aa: CASSLRGTSRSNEQFF; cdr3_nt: TGTGCCAGCAGTTTACGGGGGACTAGTCGATCGAATGAGCAGTTCTTC
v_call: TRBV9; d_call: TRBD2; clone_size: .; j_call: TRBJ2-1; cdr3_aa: CASSVEASGGEQFF; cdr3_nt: TGTGCCAGCAGCGTAGAGGCTAGCGGAGGGGAGCAGTTCTTC
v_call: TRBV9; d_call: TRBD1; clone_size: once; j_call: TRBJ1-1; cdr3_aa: CASSAQGGFWDRRNTEAFF; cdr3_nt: TGTGCCAGCAGCGCCCAAGGGGGGTTTTGGGACAGAAGGAACACTGAAGCTTTCTTT
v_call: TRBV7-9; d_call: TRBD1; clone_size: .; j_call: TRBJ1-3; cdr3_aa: CASSFLGTGSGNTIYF; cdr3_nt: TGTGCCAGCAGCTTTTTGGGGACAGGGTCTGGAAACACCATATATTTT
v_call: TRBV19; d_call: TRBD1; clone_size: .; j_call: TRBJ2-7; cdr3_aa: CASSFGQAYEQYF; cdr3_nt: TGTGCCAGTAGTTTCGGACAGGCCTACGAGCAGTACTTC
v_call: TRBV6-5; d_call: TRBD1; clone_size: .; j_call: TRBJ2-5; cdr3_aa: CASSKTGEETQYF; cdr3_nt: TGTGCCAGCAGCAAGACAGGGGAGGAGACCCAGTACTTC
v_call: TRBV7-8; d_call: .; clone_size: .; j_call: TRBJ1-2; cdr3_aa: CASSLQTGGGYTF; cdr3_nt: TGTGCCAGCAGCTTACAGACAGGCGGCGGCTACACCTTC
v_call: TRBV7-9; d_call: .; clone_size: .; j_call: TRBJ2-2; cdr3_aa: CASSLAATESTGELFF; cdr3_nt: TGTGCCAGCAGCTTAGCGGCGACAGAGAGCACCGGGGAGCTGTTTTTT
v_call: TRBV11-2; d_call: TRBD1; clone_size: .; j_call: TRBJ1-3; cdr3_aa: CASSSRTGGNTIYF; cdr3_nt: TGTGCCAGCAGCTCCCGGACAGGAGGAAACACCATATATTTT
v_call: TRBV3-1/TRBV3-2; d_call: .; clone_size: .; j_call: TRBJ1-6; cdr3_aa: CASSQALVLLGSPLHF; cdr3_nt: TGTGCCAGCAGCCAAGCCCTAGTCTTGCTTGGCTCACCCCTCCACTTT
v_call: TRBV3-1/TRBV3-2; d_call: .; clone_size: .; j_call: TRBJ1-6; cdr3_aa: CASSQEGPNSPLHF; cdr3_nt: TGTGCCAGCAGCCAAGAGGGGCCAAATTCACCCCTCCACTTT
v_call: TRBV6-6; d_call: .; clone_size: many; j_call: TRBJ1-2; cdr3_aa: CASSYSPGTTGGYTF; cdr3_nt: TGTGCCAGCAGTTACTCCCCCGGGACAACGGGTGGCTACACCTTC
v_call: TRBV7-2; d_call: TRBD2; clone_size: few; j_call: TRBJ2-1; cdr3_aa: CASSLGPGLAWFF; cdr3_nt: TGTGCCAGCAGCTTAGGACCGGGACTAGCGTGGTTCTTC
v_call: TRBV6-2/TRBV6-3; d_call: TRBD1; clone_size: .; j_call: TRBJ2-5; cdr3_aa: CASSSRQGETQYF; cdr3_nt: TGTGCCAGCAGTTCCCGACAGGGAGAGACCCAGTACTTC
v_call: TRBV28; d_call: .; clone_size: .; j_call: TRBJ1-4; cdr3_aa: CASSLWRSTNEKLFF; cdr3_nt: TGTGCCAGCAGTTTATGGCGGTCAACTAATGAAAAACTGTTTTTT
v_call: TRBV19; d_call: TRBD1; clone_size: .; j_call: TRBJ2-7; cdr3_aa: CASSAGQGSYEQYF; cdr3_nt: TGTGCCAGTAGTGCCGGACAGGGGTCCTACGAGCAGTACTTC
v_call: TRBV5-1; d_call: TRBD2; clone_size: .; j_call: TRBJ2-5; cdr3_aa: CASSLMLAGEETQYF; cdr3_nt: TGCGCCAGCAGCTTGATGCTAGCGGGAGAGGAGACCCAGTACTTC
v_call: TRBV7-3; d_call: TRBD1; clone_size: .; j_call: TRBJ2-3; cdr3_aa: CASGPGQGTDTQYF; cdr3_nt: TGTGCCAGCGGTCCGGGACAGGGGACAGATACGCAGTATTTT
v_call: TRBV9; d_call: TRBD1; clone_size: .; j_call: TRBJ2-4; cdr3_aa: CASSAAGTGKNIQYF; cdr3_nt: TGTGCCAGCAGCGCTGCCGGGACAGGCAAAAACATTCAGTACTTC
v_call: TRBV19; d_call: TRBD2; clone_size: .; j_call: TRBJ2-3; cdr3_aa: CASRSGRAGDTQYF; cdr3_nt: TGTGCCAGTAGGAGCGGGAGGGCCGGAGATACGCAGTATTTT
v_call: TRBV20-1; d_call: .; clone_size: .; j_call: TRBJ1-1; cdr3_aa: CSGGGETEAFF; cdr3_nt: TGCAGTGGCGGGGGGGAAACTGAAGCTTTCTTT
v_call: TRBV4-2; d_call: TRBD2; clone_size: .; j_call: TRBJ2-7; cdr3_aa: CASSQTSGLALEQYF; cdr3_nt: TGTGCCAGCAGCCAGACGTCGGGACTAGCCCTCGAGCAGTACTTC
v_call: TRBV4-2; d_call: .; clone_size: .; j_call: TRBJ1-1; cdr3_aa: CASSQEPMRWSGTNEAFF; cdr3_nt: TGTGCCAGCAGCCAAGAACCGATGAGATGGTCAGGCACCAATGAAGCTTTCTTT
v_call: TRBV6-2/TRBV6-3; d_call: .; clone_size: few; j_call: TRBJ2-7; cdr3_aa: CASSLTNSLGTHGKQYF; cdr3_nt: TGTGCCAGCAGCCTCACCAATTCCCTCGGGACTCACGGAAAGCAGTACTTC
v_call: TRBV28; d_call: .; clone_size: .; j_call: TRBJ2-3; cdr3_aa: CASSLADTDTQYF; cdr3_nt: TGTGCCAGCAGTTTGGCGGACACAGATACGCAGTATTTT
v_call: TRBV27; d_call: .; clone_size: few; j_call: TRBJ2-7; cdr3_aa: CASSPIFRDNEQYF; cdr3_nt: TGTGCCAGCAGTCCCATTTTTCGGGACAACGAGCAGTACTTC
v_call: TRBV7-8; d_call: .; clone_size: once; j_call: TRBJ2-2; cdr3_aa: CASSPSKGAGELFF; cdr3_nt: TGTGCCAGCAGCCCATCGAAAGGGGCCGGGGAGCTGTTTTTT
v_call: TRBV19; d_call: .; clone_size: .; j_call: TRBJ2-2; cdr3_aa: CASSILGRWETGELFF; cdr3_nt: TGTGCCAGTAGTATCTTGGGGAGATGGGAAACCGGGGAGCTGTTTTTT
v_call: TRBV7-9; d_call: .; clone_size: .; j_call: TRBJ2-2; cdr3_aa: CASSQSRGLFF; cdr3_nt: TGTGCCAGCAGTCAATCTCGCGGGCTGTTTTTT
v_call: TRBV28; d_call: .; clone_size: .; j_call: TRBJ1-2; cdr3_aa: CASSTGTIYGYTF; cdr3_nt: TGTGCCAGCTCGACGGGGACAATCTATGGCTACACCTTC
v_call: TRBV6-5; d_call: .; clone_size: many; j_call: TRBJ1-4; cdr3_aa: CASTLGAREKLFF; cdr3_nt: TGTGCCAGCACGCTGGGAGCGCGTGAAAAACTGTTTTTT
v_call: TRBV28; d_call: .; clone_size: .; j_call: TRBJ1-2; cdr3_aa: CASLPRGYGYTF; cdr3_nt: TGTGCCAGCCTTCCCCGGGGGTATGGCTACACCTTC
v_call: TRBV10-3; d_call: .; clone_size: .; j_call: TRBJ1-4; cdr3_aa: CAISEGAEEKLFF; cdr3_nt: TGTGCCATCAGTGAGGGGGCGGAGGAAAAACTGTTTTTT
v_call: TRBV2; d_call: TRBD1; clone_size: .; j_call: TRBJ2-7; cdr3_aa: CASAIRQGYSYEQYF; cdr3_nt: TGTGCCAGCGCAATAAGACAGGGTTACTCCTACGAGCAGTACTTC
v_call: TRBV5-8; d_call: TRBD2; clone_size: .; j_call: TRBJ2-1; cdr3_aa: CASSEPAGGINEQFF; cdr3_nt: TGTGCCAGCAGCGAACCCGCGGGAGGGATTAATGAGCAGTTCTTC
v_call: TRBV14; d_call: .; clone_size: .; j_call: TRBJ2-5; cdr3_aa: CASSRGGTQYF; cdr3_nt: TGTGCCAGCAGTCGAGGGGGGACCCAGTACTTC
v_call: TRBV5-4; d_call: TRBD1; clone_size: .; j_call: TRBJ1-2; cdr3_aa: CASSTAGDRGPYGYTF; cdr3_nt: TGTGCCAGCAGCACTGCCGGGGACAGGGGCCCGTATGGCTACACCTTC
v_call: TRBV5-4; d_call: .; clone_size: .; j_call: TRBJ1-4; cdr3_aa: CASSRQGLRGEKLFF; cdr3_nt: TGTGCCAGCAGCCGCCAGGGGCTGAGGGGTGAAAAACTGTTTTTT
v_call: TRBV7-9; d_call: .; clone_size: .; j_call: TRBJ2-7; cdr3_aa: CASSFHRFEQYF; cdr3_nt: TGTGCCAGCAGCTTTCATCGGTTCGAGCAGTACTTC
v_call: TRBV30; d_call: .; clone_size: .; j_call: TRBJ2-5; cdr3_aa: CAWSVGQKETQYF; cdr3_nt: TGTGCCTGGAGTGTGGGACAAAAAGAGACCCAGTACTTC
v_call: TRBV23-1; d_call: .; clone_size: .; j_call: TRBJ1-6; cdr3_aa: CASSPVRGDSPLHF; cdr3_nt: TGCGCCAGCAGCCCAGTAAGGGGCGATTCACCCCTCCACTTT
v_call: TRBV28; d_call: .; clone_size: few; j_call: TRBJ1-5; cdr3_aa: CASSFTGISSNQPQHF; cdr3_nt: TGTGCCAGCAGTTTTACCGGGATTTCCAGCAATCAGCCCCAGCATTTT
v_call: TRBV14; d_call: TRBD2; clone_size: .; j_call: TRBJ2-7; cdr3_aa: CASSTLAGTYEQYF; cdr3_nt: TGTGCCAGCAGCACTTTAGCGGGAACCTACGAGCAGTACTTC
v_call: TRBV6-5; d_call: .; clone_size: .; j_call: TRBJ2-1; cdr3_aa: CASRIELPQFF; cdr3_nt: TGTGCCAGCAGAATAGAACTACCCCAGTTCTTC
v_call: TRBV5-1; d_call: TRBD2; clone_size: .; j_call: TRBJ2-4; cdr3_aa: CASSPGLAGNIQYF; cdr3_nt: TGCGCCAGCAGCCCAGGACTAGCGGGAAACATTCAGTACTTC
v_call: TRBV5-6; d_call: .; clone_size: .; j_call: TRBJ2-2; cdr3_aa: CASSSQRAAGELFF; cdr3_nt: TGTGCCAGCAGCTCCCAGCGGGCGGCCGGGGAGCTGTTTTTT
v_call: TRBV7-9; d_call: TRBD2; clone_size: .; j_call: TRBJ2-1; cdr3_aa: CASSPQGLAGSSYNEQFF; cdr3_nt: TGTGCCAGCAGCCCCCAAGGACTAGCGGGAAGCTCCTACAATGAGCAGTTCTTC
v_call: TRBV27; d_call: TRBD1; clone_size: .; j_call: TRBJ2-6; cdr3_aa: CASSSIEGTASSGANVLTF; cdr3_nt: TGTGCCAGCAGTTCCATCGAAGGGACAGCCAGCTCTGGGGCCAACGTCCTGACTTTC
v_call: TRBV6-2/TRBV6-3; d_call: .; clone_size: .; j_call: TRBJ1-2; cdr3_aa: CASSARDTYPGYTF; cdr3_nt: TGTGCCAGCAGTGCAAGAGACACCTACCCTGGCTACACCTTC
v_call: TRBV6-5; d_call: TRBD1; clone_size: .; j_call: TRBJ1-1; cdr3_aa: CASRHRGRNTEAFF; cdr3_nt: TGTGCCAGCAGGCACAGGGGAAGGAACACTGAAGCTTTCTTT
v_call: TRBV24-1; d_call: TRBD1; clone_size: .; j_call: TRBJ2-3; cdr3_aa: CATREGASDTQYF; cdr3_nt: TGTGCCACCAGAGAGGGGGCCTCAGATACGCAGTATTTT
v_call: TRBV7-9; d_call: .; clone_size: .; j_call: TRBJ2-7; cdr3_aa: CASSLSGDEQYF; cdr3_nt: TGTGCCAGCAGCTTATCAGGGGACGAGCAGTACTTC
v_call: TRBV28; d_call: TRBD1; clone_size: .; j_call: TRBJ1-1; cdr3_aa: CATWTGQNTEAFF; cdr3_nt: TGTGCCACGTGGACAGGACAAAACACTGAAGCTTTCTTT
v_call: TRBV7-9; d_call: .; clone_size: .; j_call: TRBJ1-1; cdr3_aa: CASSLDRDLNTEAFF; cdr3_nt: TGTGCCAGCAGCTTAGATCGCGATCTGAACACTGAAGCTTTCTTT
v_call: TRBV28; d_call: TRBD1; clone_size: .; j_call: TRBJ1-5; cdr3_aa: CASSYYPGQLYQPQHF; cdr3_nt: TGTGCCAGCAGCTACTACCCGGGACAGCTATATCAGCCCCAGCATTTT
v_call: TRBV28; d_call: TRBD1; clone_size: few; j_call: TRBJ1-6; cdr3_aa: CASSQPLNRGDNSPLHF; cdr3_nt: TGTGCCAGCAGTCAGCCCCTAAACAGGGGTGACAATTCACCCCTCCACTTT
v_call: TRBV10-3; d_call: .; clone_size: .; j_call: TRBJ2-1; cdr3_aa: CAISTQLAAYNEQFF; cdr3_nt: TGTGCCATCAGTACCCAACTAGCCGCCTACAATGAGCAGTTCTTC
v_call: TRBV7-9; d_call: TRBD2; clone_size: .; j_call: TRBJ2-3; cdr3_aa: CASSPRLAGGHTDTQYF; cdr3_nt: TGTGCCAGCAGCCCTCGACTAGCGGGAGGACACACAGATACGCAGTATTTT
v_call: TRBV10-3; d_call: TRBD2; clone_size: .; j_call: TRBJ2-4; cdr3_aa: CAIGTSVENIQYF; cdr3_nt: TGTGCCATCGGGACTAGCGTCGAAAACATTCAGTACTTC
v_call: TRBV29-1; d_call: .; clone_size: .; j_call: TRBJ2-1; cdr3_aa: CSVDSSVVGNEQFF; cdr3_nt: TGCAGCGTTGACTCTAGCGTGGTTGGCAATGAGCAGTTCTTC